This T cell receptor beta chain is from a study of cytomegalovirus exposure and HLA in healthy donors. Study-level findings and limits: A later analysis, which compared TCR beta chains of equal frequency, found the HLA-associated ones more clonally expanded. Later on, an analysis found that several of the most significant clusters appeared to be linked to common viral pathogens, which included parvovirus B19.

The CDR3 extends over 16 amino acids. After removal of 4 bases from V and 4 bases from J, the junction contained 6 bases not matched to a gene. Germline V gives CDR1 LGHNA, CDR2 YSLEER. PCR employed 60 Vbeta and 13 Jbeta primers. TCRdb's copy holds only in-frame clones and misses some; the assay was immunoSEQ multiplex PCR. The table records 100,000 to 150,000 clones, around 80% of them present only once. Comments on this clone: Antigen unknown.

Sequencing was carried out using PBMCs. The source is a man younger than 40 in good health and CMV-seropositive. The gene calls are TRBV4-3 and TRBJ2-3, with TRBD2 matching 12 bases. The CDR3 DNA is TGCGCCAGCAGCCCTCTAGCGGGAGGGCCTCCAGATACGCAGTATTTT. Translated, it gives CASSPLAGGPPDTQYF.